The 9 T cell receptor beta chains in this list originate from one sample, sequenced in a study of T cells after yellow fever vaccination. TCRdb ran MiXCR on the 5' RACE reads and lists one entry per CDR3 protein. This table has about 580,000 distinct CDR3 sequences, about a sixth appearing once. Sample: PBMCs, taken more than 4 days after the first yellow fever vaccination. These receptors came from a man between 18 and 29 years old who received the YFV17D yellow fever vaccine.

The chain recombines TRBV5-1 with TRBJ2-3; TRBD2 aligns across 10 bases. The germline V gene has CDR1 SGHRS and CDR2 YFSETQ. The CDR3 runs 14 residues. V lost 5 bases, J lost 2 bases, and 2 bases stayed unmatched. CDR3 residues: CASRLAGTTDTQYF. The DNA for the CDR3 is TGCGCCAGCAGACTAGCGGGGACCACAGATACGCAGTATTTT.

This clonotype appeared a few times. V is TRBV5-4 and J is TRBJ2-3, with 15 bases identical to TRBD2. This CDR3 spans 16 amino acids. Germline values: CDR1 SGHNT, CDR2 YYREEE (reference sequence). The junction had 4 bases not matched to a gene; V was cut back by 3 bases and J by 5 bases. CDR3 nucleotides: TGTGCCAGCAGCTGGGCGGGACTAGCGGGGGGAGATACGCAGTATTTT. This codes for CASSWAGLAGGDTQYF.

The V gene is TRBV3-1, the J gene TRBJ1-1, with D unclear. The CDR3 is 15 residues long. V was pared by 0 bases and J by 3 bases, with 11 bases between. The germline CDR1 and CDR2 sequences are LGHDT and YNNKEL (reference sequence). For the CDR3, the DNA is TGTGCCAGCAGCCAAGATCTTAGTCAGGACACTGAAGCTTTCTTT. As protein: CASSQDLSQDTEAFF.

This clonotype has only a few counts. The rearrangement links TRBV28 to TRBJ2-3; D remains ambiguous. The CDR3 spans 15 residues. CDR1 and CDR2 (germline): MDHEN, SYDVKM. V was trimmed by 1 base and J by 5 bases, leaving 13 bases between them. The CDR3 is CASSLSLDLGDTQYF. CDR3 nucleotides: TGTGCCAGCAGTTTATCTCTCGACCTGGGAGATACGCAGTATTTT.

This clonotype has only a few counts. The CDR3 loop reads CASSVEVAGSEAFF. The DNA of the CDR3 is TGTGCCAGCAGCGTAGAGGTCGCGGGGAGTGAAGCTTTCTTT. The chain joins TRBV9 to TRBJ1-1; no definite D call. Germline values: CDR1 SGDLS, CDR2 YYNGEE. The CDR3 is made up of 14 amino acids. The germline V and J ends were trimmed by 0 bases and 7 bases, with 13 bases remaining between them.

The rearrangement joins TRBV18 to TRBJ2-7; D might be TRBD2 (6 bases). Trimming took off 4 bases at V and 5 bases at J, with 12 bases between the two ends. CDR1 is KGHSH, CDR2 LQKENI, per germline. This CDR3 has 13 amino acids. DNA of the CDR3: TGTGCCAGCTCACGCGGGGTTGGGAACGAGCAGTACGTC. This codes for CASSRGVGNEQYV.

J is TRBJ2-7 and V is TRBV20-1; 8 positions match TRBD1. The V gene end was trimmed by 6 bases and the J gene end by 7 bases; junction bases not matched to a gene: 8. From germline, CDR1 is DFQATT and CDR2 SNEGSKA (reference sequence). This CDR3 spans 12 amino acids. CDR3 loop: CSAATGASEQYV. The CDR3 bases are TGCAGTGCGGCGACAGGGGCCTCTGAGCAGTACGTC.

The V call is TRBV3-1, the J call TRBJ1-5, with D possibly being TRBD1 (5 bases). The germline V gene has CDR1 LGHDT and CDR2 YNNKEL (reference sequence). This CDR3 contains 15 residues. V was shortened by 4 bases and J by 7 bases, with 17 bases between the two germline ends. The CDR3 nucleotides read TGTGCCAGCAGCCGGGAGCCCAGGGCGGGCCAGCCCCAGCATTTT. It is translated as CASSREPRAGQPQHF. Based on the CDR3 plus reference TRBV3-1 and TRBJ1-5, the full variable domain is DTAVSQTPKYLVTQMGNDKSIKCEQNLGHDTMYWYKQDSKKFLKIMFSYNNKELIINETVPNRFSPKSPDKAHLNLHINSLELGDSAVYFCASSREPRAGQPQHFGDGTRLSIL.

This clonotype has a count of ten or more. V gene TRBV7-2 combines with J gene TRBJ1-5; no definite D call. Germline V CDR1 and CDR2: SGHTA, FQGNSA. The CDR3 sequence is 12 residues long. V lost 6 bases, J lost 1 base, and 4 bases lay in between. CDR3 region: CASSDSNQPQHF. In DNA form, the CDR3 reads TGTGCCAGCAGTGACAGCAATCAGCCCCAGCATTTT.